The rows below give T cell receptor beta chains drawn from one sample of a study of blood T cell repertoires in COVID-19. Here immunoSEQ multiplex PCR was the method, and the copy in TCRdb shows in-frame clones only, minus some. The sample has roughly 380,000 clones, less than 85% seen once. Sequences were obtained from peripheral blood. These receptors came from a woman between 18 and 29 years old with acute or convalescent COVID-19. Each CDR3 is given with its conserved first and last residue. The D gene is left open where the match is weak. Clone size appears in some rows only: once, few, many, or a class for an expanded clone.

few	-	TRBV18	TRBJ1-1	TGTGCCAGCTCACCCTCAACCGGACTGAAGACTGAAGCTTTCTTT	CASSPSTGLKTEAFF
-	TRBD2	TRBV7-9	TRBJ2-5	TGTGCCAGCAGCTTATCCGCGGGGGGGCCCTTTAGGGAGACCCAGTACTTC	CASSLSAGGPFRETQYF
once	-	TRBV21-1	TRBJ1-4	TGTGCCAGCAGCCCAAGCTTACTGTTTTTT	CASSPSLLFF
once	TRBD2	TRBV7-8	TRBJ2-7	TGTGCCAGCAGCTTAGGACTAGCTTGGTACGAGCAGTACTTC	CASSLGLAWYEQYF
-	-	TRBV3-1/TRBV3-2	TRBJ2-6	TGTGCCAGCAGCCAAGGGAGGTCTGGGGCCAACGTCCTGACTTTC	CASSQGRSGANVLTF
-	TRBD1	TRBV7-9	TRBJ2-3	TGTGCCAGCAGCCGTGGACAGGGTACAGATACGCAGTATTTT	CASSRGQGTDTQYF
once	-	TRBV4-1	TRBJ2-1	TGCGCCAGCAGCATTATGAATGAGCAGTTCTTC	CASSIMNEQFF
-	-	TRBV19	TRBJ2-7	TGTGCCAGTAGTACCTCAGGGTCTTCAGGCGAGCAGTACTTC	CASSTSGSSGEQYF
few	-	TRBV11-2	TRBJ1-2	TGTGCCAGCAGCTTAGATTCCGGTACAGGGCCCTATGGCTACACCTTC	CASSLDSGTGPYGYTF
-	TRBD2	TRBV7-3	TRBJ2-5	TGTGCCAGCAGCCCGCAGCCGGGACTAGTAGCAGAGACCCAGTACTTC	CASSPQPGLVAETQYF
-	TRBD1	TRBV9	TRBJ1-4	TGTGCCAGCAGCGGAACAGGGGGCGGTGAAAAACTGTTTTTT	CASSGTGGGEKLFF
-	TRBD2	TRBV10-2	TRBJ2-5	TGCGCCAGCAGTGTGGTGGGGGGGTCAGAGACCCAGTACTTC	CASSVVGGSETQYF
few	TRBD2	TRBV27	TRBJ2-7	TGTGCCACCTCTAGAGCGGGGCCCTCCTACGAGCAGTACTTC	CATSRAGPSYEQYF
-	TRBD2	TRBV3-1/TRBV3-2	TRBJ2-7	TGTGCCAGCAGTCCCTGGCGGGAGGGCTCCTACGAGCAGTACTTC	CASSPWREGSYEQYF
few	TRBD1	TRBV28	TRBJ1-1	TGTGCCAGCCGTCTACAGGGGAGTAAGGCTGAAGCTTTCTTT	CASRLQGSKAEAFF
once	TRBD2	TRBV30	TRBJ2-3	TGTGCCTGGAGTGCCGGGACTAGCGGGCCAGATACGCAGTATTTT	CAWSAGTSGPDTQYF
-	TRBD1	TRBV5-1	TRBJ1-1	TGCGCCAGCTATCCGGCTCAGGGGGTAATGATAGCTTTCTTT	CASYPAQGVMIAFF
-	-	TRBV11-1	TRBJ2-1	TGTGCCAGCAGCTTACAGGGCTCCTACAATGAGCAGTTCTTC	CASSLQGSYNEQFF
few	TRBD1	TRBV6-5	TRBJ2-1	TGTGCCAGCAAGGAAGGGACAGGGGGCTACAATGAGCAGTTCTTC	CASKEGTGGYNEQFF
-	-	TRBV2	TRBJ2-7	TGTGCCAGCAGTGGGGGCGGGACGAGGGGCTACGAGCAGTACTTC	CASSGGGTRGYEQYF
-	-	TRBV30	TRBJ2-7	TGTGCCTGGAGGGTGGGGGGCTCCTACGAGCAGTACTTC	CAWRVGGSYEQYF
-	TRBD1	TRBV6-5	TRBJ2-1	TGTGCCATCATACAGGGGGGCCGCCGAGGTGAGCAGTTCTTC	CAIIQGGRRGEQFF
-	-	TRBV9	TRBJ2-1	TGTGCCAGCAGCACCCGACAGTCCTCCTACAATGAGCAGTTCTTC	CASSTRQSSYNEQFF
-	-	TRBV12-3/TRBV12-4	TRBJ1-1	TGTGCCAGCAGTGCGGGACCAAACACTGAAGCTTTCTTT	CASSAGPNTEAFF
-	TRBD1	TRBV30	TRBJ1-2	TGTGCCGGGAGCCATACAGGGGGCGCGCTGGGCTACACCTTC	CAGSHTGGALGYTF
-	-	TRBV10-3	TRBJ2-3	TGTGCCATCAGTGAGGGGGGAGGACGCACAGATACGCAGTATTTT	CAISEGGGRTDTQYF
-	-	TRBV28	TRBJ2-1	TGTGCCACCGCATCTGAGCGGGCTTACAATGAGCAGTTCTTC	CATASERAYNEQFF
-	-	TRBV28	TRBJ1-2	TGTGCCAGCAGTTTTTCGACAGGACGGGCCTATGGCTACACCTTC	CASSFSTGRAYGYTF
few	TRBD1	TRBV24-1	TRBJ1-2	TGTGCCACCAGTGACCCGGGACAGGAATATGGCTACACCTTC	CATSDPGQEYGYTF
-	-	TRBV5-1	TRBJ1-6	TGCGCCAGCAGCCCATCGGGAGGCTTTTGGGGTTCACCCCTCCACTTT	CASSPSGGFWGSPLHF
-	TRBD1	TRBV10-2	TRBJ1-2	TGCGCCAGCAGTGAAACAGGGGAAAACTATGGCTACACCTTC	CASSETGENYGYTF
few	-	TRBV11-3	TRBJ2-3	TGTGCCAGCAGCTTAGGGGCCAGCACAGATACGCAGTATTTT	CASSLGASTDTQYF
-	TRBD1	TRBV9	TRBJ1-1	TGTGCCAGCAGCGTAGGAGGGGGACAGGAAGCTTTCTTT	CASSVGGGQEAFF
-	TRBD2	TRBV9	TRBJ2-5	TGTGCCAGCAGCGTAGTCAGCGGGGGGGAGACCCAGTACTTC	CASSVVSGGETQYF
-	-	TRBV5-1	TRBJ2-6	TGCGCCAGCAGCGCGGAAAACTCTGGGGCCAACGTCCTGACTTTC	CASSAENSGANVLTF
few	-	TRBV12-5	TRBJ1-1	TGTGCTAGTGGTTCCCGCCGTCCGGGGACTGAAGCTTTCTTT	CASGSRRPGTEAFF
few	-	TRBV11-2	TRBJ2-7	TGTGCCAGCAGCTTAGATTTATACGAGCAGTACTTC	CASSLDLYEQYF
-	-	TRBV5-1	TRBJ1-6	TGCGCCAGCAGCTTGGGCAGGGGTTATAATTCACCCCTCCACTTT	CASSLGRGYNSPLHF
-	-	TRBV5-8	TRBJ2-7	TGTGCCAGCAGCGTGAGCTACGAGCAGTACTTC	CASSVSYEQYF
few	TRBD1	TRBV24-1	TRBJ1-5	TGTGCCACCAGTGATTCACGGGACAGGGTTCAGCCCCAGCATTTT	CATSDSRDRVQPQHF
-	-	TRBV5-1	TRBJ1-2	TGCGCCAGCAGCTTACAGGAAGGGGTGACAAATGGCTACACCTTC	CASSLQEGVTNGYTF
-	TRBD2	TRBV19	TRBJ2-1	TGTGCCAGTAGCCCGGAGCGGGGGGGCCGGAGCAATGAGCAGTTCTTC	CASSPERGGRSNEQFF
-	TRBD1	TRBV30	TRBJ2-3	TGTGCCTGGATTCTACAGGGGGGCGATACGCAGTATTTT	CAWILQGGDTQYF
-	TRBD1	TRBV2	TRBJ1-5	TGTGCCAGCAGTGGGACAGGGGGTTGGCAGCCCCAGCATTTT	CASSGTGGWQPQHF